Listed below are T cell receptor beta chains from one sample, sequenced in a study of blood T cell repertoires in COVID-19. Using immunoSEQ multiplex PCR, the repertoire was profiled, and TCRdb retains in-frame clones only, with some absent. The table includes about 160,000 clones, 75% to 85% detected once. Sequencing used peripheral blood. Receptor source: a human donor in a cohort sampled during active COVID-19. CDR3s include the opening cysteine and the closing phenylalanine or tryptophan. The D gene is left open where the match is weak. Size tells how often a clone was seen (once, few, many) or the class of an expanded clone, and some rows leave it out.

cdr3_aa,cdr3_nt,j_call,d_call,v_call,clone_size
CASSPIARTGGEYF,TGTGCCAGCAGCCCGATCGCACGGACAGGAGGGGAGTACTTC,TRBJ2-4,-,TRBV7-9,-
CASRIRGGYTF,TGTGCCAGCCGTATCCGCGGTGGCTACACCTTC,TRBJ1-2,-,TRBV2,-
CASSPGQLETQYF,TGTGCCAGCTCACCCGGACAGTTGGAGACCCAGTACTTC,TRBJ2-5,-,TRBV18,-
CASAGSSNQPQHF,TGTGCCAGCGCGGGATCCAGTAATCAGCCCCAGCATTTT,TRBJ1-5,-,TRBV6-5,-
CSATGDTEAFF,TGCAGTGCTACGGGGGATACTGAAGCTTTCTTT,TRBJ1-1,-,TRBV20-1,-
CAIEGDRSYGYTF,TGTGCCATCGAGGGGGACAGGTCCTATGGCTACACCTTC,TRBJ1-2,TRBD1,TRBV10-3,-
CASSMTGVAWNGYTF,TGTGCCAGTAGTATGACAGGGGTCGCATGGAATGGCTACACCTTC,TRBJ1-2,TRBD1,TRBV19,-
CASSIMGLAGGEDTQYF,TGTGCCAGTAGTATAATGGGACTAGCGGGGGGGGAAGATACGCAGTATTTT,TRBJ2-3,TRBD2,TRBV19,-
CASSILAGGLYNEQFF,TGTGCCAGTAGTATCCTAGCGGGGGGCCTGTACAATGAGCAGTTCTTC,TRBJ2-1,TRBD2,TRBV19,-
CAISEQSSYGYTF,TGTGCCATCAGTGAACAGAGTTCCTATGGCTACACCTTC,TRBJ1-2,-,TRBV10-3,-
CASSGPTRYTF,TGCGCCAGCAGTGGGCCCACCCGCTACACCTTC,TRBJ1-2,-,TRBV4-3,-
CASSPDSNYGYTF,TGCGCCAGCAGCCCCGACAGTAACTATGGCTACACCTTC,TRBJ1-2,-,TRBV5-1,-
CASSKDNNEQFF,TGTGCCAGCAGCAAAGACAACAATGAGCAGTTCTTC,TRBJ2-1,-,TRBV21-1,few
CASSLQGGTEAFF,TGTGCCAGCAGCTTACAGGGTGGAACTGAAGCTTTCTTT,TRBJ1-1,-,TRBV11-2,-
CASSLVPGDPYF,TGTGCCAGCAGCTTAGTTCCCGGGGATCCGTACTTC,TRBJ2-7,-,TRBV7-9,-
CASSRKGAGNQPQHF,TGTGCCAGCAGCCGCAAGGGGGCTGGAAATCAGCCCCAGCATTTT,TRBJ1-5,TRBD1,TRBV28,-
CASSRTEDYGYTF,TGTGCCAGCTCCCGGACGGAGGACTATGGCTACACCTTC,TRBJ1-2,-,TRBV2,few
CASSFGQNTEAFF,TGTGCCAGCAGTTTTGGGCAGAACACTGAAGCTTTCTTT,TRBJ1-1,-,TRBV28,-
CASSPTRMVSMDNEQFF,TGTGCCAGCAGTCCGACTCGGATGGTGTCAATGGACAATGAGCAGTTCTTC,TRBJ2-1,-,TRBV6-2/TRBV6-3,-
CASSIPTGLGNTIYF,TGTGCCAGTAGTATACCGACAGGGCTTGGAAACACCATATATTTT,TRBJ1-3,TRBD1,TRBV19,-
CASSFSPSGYEQYF,TGTGCCAGCAGCTTTTCGCCTAGCGGCTACGAGCAGTACTTC,TRBJ2-7,TRBD2,TRBV7-2,-
CASSGTSGISSYNEQFF,TGTGCCAGTAGTGGGACTAGCGGGATTAGCTCCTACAATGAGCAGTTCTTC,TRBJ2-1,TRBD2,TRBV19,few
CARSRLQPGQGGTGELFF,TGTGCCAGAAGTCGTCTCCAACCGGGACAGGGAGGAACCGGGGAGCTGTTTTTT,TRBJ2-2,TRBD1,TRBV5-3,-
CASSRQIFYEQFF,TGTGCCAGCAGCCGACAGATTTTCTATGAGCAGTTCTTC,TRBJ2-1,-,TRBV27,-
CASGLVQGLLSYEQYF,TGTGCTAGTGGTTTGGTACAGGGCCTGCTATCCTACGAGCAGTACTTC,TRBJ2-7,-,TRBV12-5,-
CASSRDLNTEAFF,TGTGCCAGCTCCCGGGACTTGAACACTGAAGCTTTCTTT,TRBJ1-1,-,TRBV2,-
CASSYTGQGDRNQPQHF,TGTGCCAGCAGTTACACGGGGCAGGGGGATCGCAATCAGCCCCAGCATTTT,TRBJ1-5,TRBD1,TRBV6-2/TRBV6-3,-
CASSSSGGSTDTQYF,TGTGCCAGCAGCTCTAGCGGGGGGTCAACAGATACGCAGTATTTT,TRBJ2-3,TRBD2,TRBV9,-
CASSLDGASGANVLTF,TGTGCCAGCAGCTTAGATGGAGCATCTGGGGCCAACGTCCTGACTTTC,TRBJ2-6,-,TRBV7-9,once
CATSRDRRGLQAFF,TGTGCCACCAGCAGAGATAGGAGGGGGCTACAAGCTTTCTTT,TRBJ1-1,TRBD1,TRBV15,-
CASSIMTSGATGELFF,TGTGCCAGCAGCATCATGACTAGCGGGGCGACCGGGGAGCTGTTTTTT,TRBJ2-2,TRBD2,TRBV7-8,-
CASSERTDYEQYF,TGTGCCAGCAGTGAAAGGACAGACTACGAGCAGTACTTC,TRBJ2-7,-,TRBV2,few
CSVEPPTGTSGKVDEQFF,TGCAGCGTTGAACCACCTACGGGGACCAGCGGGAAGGTCGATGAGCAGTTCTTC,TRBJ2-1,TRBD2,TRBV29-1,-
CASTLGGVEAFF,TGTGCCAGCACCCTGGGGGGGGTTGAAGCTTTCTTT,TRBJ1-1,-,TRBV5-6,-
CASSYSSQGGAEAFF,TGTGCCAGCAGTTACTCGAGTCAGGGGGGCGCTGAAGCTTTCTTT,TRBJ1-1,TRBD1,TRBV6-6,-
CASRLTGNTGELFF,TGTGCCAGCAGACTGACAGGGAACACCGGGGAGCTGTTTTTT,TRBJ2-2,-,TRBV2,-
CAWSSRDRGNYGYTF,TGTGCCTGGAGTTCGAGGGACAGGGGTAACTATGGCTACACCTTC,TRBJ1-2,TRBD1,TRBV30,-
CATADYGRDTQYF,TGTGCCACCGCGGACTACGGGCGAGATACGCAGTATTTT,TRBJ2-3,-,TRBV15,-
CASSLNQAGAWREQYF,TGTGCCAGCAGCTTAAACCAGGCAGGCGCCTGGAGGGAGCAGTACTTC,TRBJ2-7,-,TRBV7-2,-
CASSSGRTYGYTF,TGCGCCAGCAGTAGCGGAAGGACCTATGGCTACACCTTC,TRBJ1-2,-,TRBV10-2,-
CATSDPVGGRSEAFF,TGTGCCACCAGTGATCCAGTAGGGGGACGGTCTGAAGCTTTCTTT,TRBJ1-1,-,TRBV24-1,once
CAISDRGGETQYF,TGTGCCATCAGTGATCGAGGGGGCGAGACCCAGTACTTC,TRBJ2-5,TRBD1,TRBV10-3,-
CASTGAGELFF,TGTGCCAGCACGGGGGCCGGGGAGCTGTTTTTT,TRBJ2-2,-,TRBV27,-
CASSYITGELTYEQYF,TGTGCCAGCAGTTATATTACAGGGGAATTAACCTACGAGCAGTACTTC,TRBJ2-7,TRBD1,TRBV6-2/TRBV6-3,few
CASSLGGQSNQPQHF,TGTGCCAGCAGCTTAGGAGGTCAGAGCAATCAGCCCCAGCATTTT,TRBJ1-5,-,TRBV11-2,-
CASSTGNSGNTIYF,TGTGCCAGCAGCACAGGGAACTCTGGAAACACCATATATTTT,TRBJ1-3,-,TRBV7-2,-
CAEGTGQYEQYF,TGTGCCGAGGGGACAGGTCAGTACGAGCAGTACTTC,TRBJ2-7,TRBD1,TRBV6-5,-
CASSQEGTSGRGDPETQYF,TGCGCCAGCAGCCAAGAGGGGACTAGCGGGAGAGGAGACCCAGAGACCCAGTACTTC,TRBJ2-5,TRBD2,TRBV4-3,-